Included here is one TCR beta chain sequence, with context. What it binds is not known. This specimen comes from a study of post-analysis software for immune sequencing data. The wider study: Included among the disease courses, which were recorded for the cohort, were relapsing-remitting, secondary progressive and progressive-relapsing multiple sclerosis. Regarding the study as a whole: Compared with controls, patients had more of five TRBV segments, including TRBV5-6, TRBV5-1 and TRBV20-1.

TCR beta libraries were prepared from cDNA with unique molecular identifiers. It was from roughly 1 to 10 million T cells that 500,000 to 600,000 cDNA molecules came. TCRdb re-analysed the PCR reads in MiXCR, keeping a single row per CDR3 protein. The sample holds around 440,000 distinct CDR3 sequences, over 35% seen once. Germline-derived CDR1 and CDR2 are SGDLS and YYNGEE. Trimming took off 4 bases at V and 2 bases at J, with 12 bases between the two ends. CDR3 length: 14 amino acids. The sequence came from a girl aged 10-17 years with multiple sclerosis. Material: blood. The chain recombines TRBV9 with TRBJ1-2; a weak D match, TRBD1 (6 bases). CDR3 protein: CASSTNRVNYGYTF. The CDR3 region has the DNA TGTGCCAGCAGCACAAACAGGGTCAACTATGGCTACACCTTC.